The text below deals with one TCR beta chain. What it binds is not known. The time point: pre-sensitization, week 0. Treatment specified: therapeutic diphenylcyclopropenone sensitization with weekly scalp DPC. The template was total RNA from unfractionated whole blood. The sample originates from a study of human T cells and chemical hapten exposure. As for the study in general: DPC at 2% was the sensitizing agent, placed on approximately 2 cm by approximately 2 cm of upper inner arm skin.

CDR3 length: 15 amino acids. Trimming took 3 bases from V and 6 from J, leaving 18 bases between them. Germline CDR1 reads MGHRA; CDR2 reads YSYEKL. TCRdb re-called the RACE reads with MiXCR, one entry per CDR3 protein. The sample includes approximately 80,000 distinct CDR3 sequences, around 13% of them seen just once. Overall study findings and caveats: Among expanded TCRs, significantly more large CDR3 similarity clusters formed than among controls.

The source is a woman in her 50s with alopecia areata. Some clones in this sample may be carry-over from other donors' samples. The sequences come from whole blood, collected in connection with sensitization to the hapten diphenylcyclopropenone (DPC). The chain joins TRBV4-1 to TRBJ2-7; no clear D gene. CDR3 DNA sequence: TGCGCCAGCAGCCATGTCGGGCTCCAGAAGGTCGAGCAGTACTTC. Translation: CASSHVGLQKVEQYF.